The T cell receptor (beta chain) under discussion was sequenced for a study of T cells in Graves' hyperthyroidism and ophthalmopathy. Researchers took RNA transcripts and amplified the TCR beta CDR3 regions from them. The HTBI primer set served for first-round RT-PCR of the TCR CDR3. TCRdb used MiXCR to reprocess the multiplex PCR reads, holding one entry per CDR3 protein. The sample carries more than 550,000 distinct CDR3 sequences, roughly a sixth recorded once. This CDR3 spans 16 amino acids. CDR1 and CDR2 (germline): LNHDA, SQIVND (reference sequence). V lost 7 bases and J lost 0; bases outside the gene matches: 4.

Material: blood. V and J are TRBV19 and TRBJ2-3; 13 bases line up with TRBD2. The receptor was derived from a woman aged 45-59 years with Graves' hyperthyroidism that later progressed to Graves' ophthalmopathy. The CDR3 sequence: CASMGTSGKSTDTQYF. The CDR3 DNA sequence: TGTGCCAGTATGGGGACTAGCGGGAAAAGCACAGATACGCAGTATTTT. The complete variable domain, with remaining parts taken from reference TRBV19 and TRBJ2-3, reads DGGITQSPKYLFRKEGQNVTLSCEQNLNHDAMYWYRQDPGQGLRLIYYSQIVNDFQKGDIAEGYSVSREKKESFPLTVTSAQKNPTAFYLCASMGTSGKSTDTQYFGPGTRLTVL.